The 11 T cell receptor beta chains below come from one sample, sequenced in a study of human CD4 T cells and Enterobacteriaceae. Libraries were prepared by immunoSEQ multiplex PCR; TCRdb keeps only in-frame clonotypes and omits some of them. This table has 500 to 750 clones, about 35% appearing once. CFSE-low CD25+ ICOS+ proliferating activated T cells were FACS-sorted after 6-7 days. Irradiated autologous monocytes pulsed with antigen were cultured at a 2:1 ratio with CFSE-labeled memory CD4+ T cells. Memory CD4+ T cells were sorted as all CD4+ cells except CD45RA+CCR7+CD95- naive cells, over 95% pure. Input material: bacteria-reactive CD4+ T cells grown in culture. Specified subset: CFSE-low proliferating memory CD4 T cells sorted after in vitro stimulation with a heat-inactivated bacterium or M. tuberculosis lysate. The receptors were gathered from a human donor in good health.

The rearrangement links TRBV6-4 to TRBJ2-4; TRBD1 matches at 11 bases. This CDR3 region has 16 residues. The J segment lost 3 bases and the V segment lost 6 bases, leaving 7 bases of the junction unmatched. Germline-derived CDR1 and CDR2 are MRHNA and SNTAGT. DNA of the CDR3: TGTGCCAGCAGCCAACCCGGGACAGGGGGCAAAAACATTCAGTACTTC. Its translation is CASSQPGTGGKNIQYF.

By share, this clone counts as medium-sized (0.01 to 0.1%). The chain's CDR3 is CASSGQTNTGELFF. The CDR3 DNA reads TGTGCCAGCAGCGGACAGACGAACACCGGGGAGCTGTTTTTT. This chain joins TRBV2 and TRBJ2-2; D may be TRBD1 (6 bases). V shed 6 bases and J shed 0 bases, with 8 bases lying between them. This CDR3 comprises 14 residues. From germline, CDR1 is SNHLY and CDR2 FYNNEI. Using reference TRBV2 and TRBJ2-2 for the parts outside the CDR3, the full variable domain is EPEVTQTPSHQVTQMGQEVILRCVPISNHLYFYWYRQILGQKVEFLVSFYNNEISEKSEIFDDQFSVERPDGSNFTLKIRSTKLEDSAMYFCASSGQTNTGELFFGEGSRLTVL.

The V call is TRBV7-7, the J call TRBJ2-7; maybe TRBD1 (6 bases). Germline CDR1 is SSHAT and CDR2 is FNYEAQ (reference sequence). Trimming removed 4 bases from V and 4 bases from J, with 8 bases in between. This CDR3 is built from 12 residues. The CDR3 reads CASSSGTYEQYF. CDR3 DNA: TGTGCCAGCAGCTCCGGGACATACGAGCAGTACTTC. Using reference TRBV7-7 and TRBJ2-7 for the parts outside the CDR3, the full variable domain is GAGVSQSPRYKVTKRGQDVTLRCDPISSHATLYWYQQALGQGPEFLTYFNYEAQPDKSGLPSDRFSAERPEGSISTLTIQRTEQRDSAMYRCASSSGTYEQYFGPGTRLTVT.

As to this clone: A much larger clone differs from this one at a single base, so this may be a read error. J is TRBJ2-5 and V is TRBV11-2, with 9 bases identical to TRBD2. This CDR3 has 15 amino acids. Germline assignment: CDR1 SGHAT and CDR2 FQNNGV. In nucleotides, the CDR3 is TGTGCCAGCCGCTTGGGGGCGGGGGGGCGAGAGACCCAGTACTTC. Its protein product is CASRLGAGGRETQYF.

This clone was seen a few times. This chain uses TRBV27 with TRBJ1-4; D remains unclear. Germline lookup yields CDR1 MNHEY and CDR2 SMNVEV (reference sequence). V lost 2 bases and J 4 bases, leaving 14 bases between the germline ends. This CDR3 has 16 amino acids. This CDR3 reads CASSLRKPGGNEKLFF. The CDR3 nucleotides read TGTGCCAGCAGTTTACGTAAACCCGGTGGTAATGAAAAACTGTTTTTT.

DNA for the CDR3: TGCGCCAGCAGCCGCTTGGGGACTAGCGGGGGGGTTGGCTACGAGCAGTACTTC. Translating it yields CASSRLGTSGGVGYEQYF. The gene calls are TRBV5-1 and TRBJ2-7, with TRBD2 identical over 16 bases. CDR1 SGHRS and CDR2 YFSETQ come from the germline V gene. V lost 4 bases, J lost 3 bases, and 10 bases stayed unmatched. The CDR3 consists of 18 residues.

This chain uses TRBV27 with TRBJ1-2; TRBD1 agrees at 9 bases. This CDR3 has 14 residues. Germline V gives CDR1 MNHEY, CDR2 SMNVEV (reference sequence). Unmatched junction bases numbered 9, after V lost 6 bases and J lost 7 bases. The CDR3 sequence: CASRPPGQGSGYTF. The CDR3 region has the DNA TGTGCCAGCAGACCTCCGGGACAGGGATCTGGCTACACCTTC.

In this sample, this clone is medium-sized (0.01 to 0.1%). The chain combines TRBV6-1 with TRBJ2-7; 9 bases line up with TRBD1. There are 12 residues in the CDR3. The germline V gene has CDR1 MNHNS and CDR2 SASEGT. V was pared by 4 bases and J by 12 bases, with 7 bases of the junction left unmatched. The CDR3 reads CASSAWTGEAYF. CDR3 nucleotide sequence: TGTGCCAGCAGTGCCTGGACAGGGGAGGCGTACTTC.

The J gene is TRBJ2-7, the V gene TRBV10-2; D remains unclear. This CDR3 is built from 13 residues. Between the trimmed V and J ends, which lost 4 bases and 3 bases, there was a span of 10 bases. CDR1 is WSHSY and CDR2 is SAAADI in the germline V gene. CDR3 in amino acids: CASSAQLDYEQYF. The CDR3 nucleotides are TGCGCCAGCAGTGCACAGTTAGACTACGAGCAGTACTTC.

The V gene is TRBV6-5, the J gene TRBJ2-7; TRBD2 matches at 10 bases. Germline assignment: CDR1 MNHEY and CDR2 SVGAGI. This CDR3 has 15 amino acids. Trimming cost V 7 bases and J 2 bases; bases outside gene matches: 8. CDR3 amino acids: CASTQPGLATYEQYF. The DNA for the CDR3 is TGTGCCAGCACTCAGCCGGGACTAGCGACCTACGAGCAGTACTTC.

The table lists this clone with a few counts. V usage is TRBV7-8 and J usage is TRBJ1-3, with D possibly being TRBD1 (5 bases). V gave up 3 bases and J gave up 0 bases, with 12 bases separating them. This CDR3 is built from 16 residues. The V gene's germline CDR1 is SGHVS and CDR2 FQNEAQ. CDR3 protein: CASSLGELISGNTIYF. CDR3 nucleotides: TGTGCCAGCAGCTTGGGGGAGCTCATCTCTGGAAACACCATATATTTT.